This TCR beta chain was sequenced in a study of CD4 T cells in relation to SARS-CoV-2 and coronaviruses. V was trimmed by 7 bases and J by 2 bases, leaving 12 bases between them. The CDR3 spans 13 residues. The unexposed donors gave CD4+ T cells in 2011-2018, prior to COVID-19. After roughly ten days of culture, CD4+ T cells were isolated. This clone was seen only once. No antigen is known for it. Method: immunoSEQ multiplex PCR; TCRdb's copy keeps in-frame clones and lacks some. The sample carries under 20,000 clones, about 80% recorded once. Source material: CD4+ T cells from PBMCs, cultured in vitro. The TCR sequence derives from a human donor in good health. This chain links TRBV12-3 or TRBV12-4 with TRBJ2-7; TRBD1 is a possible D gene (8 bases). Here the CDR3 DNA reads TGTGCCAGCAAACAGGGGGGGACCTACGAGCAGTACTTC. It is translated as CASKQGGTYEQYF.